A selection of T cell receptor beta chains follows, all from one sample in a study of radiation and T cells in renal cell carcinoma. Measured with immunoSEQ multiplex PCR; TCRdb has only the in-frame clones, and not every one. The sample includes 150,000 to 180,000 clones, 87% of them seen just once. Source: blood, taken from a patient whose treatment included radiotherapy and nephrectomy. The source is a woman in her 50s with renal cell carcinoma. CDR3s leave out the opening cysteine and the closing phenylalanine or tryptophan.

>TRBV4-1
ASSKRTGQEKLF
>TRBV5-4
ASSFDRSHTEAF
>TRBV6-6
ASSTSATNEKLF
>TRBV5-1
ASSWGRGRRGNTIY
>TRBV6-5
ASRSGLASGELF
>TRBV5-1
ASSPGTGFEQF
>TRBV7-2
ASSGAGGERIYGYT
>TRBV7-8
ASSFPKSRETEPTGYT
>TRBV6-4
ASSAPGSRGYT
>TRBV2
ASSYSPDRGQGYT
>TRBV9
ASSVSSGGTQETQY
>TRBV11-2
ASSTIQGTGELF
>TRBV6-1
ASSEAGLYNEQF
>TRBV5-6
ASSKRDRGRETQY
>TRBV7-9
ASSLFDRELF
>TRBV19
ASSTPHRGDVYGYT
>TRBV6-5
ASSSIHGGDSPLH
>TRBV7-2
ASSPTTGNPGNEQY
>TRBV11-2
ASSPGQPYGYT
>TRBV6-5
ASRDRESYNEQF
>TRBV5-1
ASSLQGASNYGYT
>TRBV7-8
ASSLVGTGRYEQY
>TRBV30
AWRGKLERGSTDTQY
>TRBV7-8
ASSLVGQGYGYT
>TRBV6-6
ASRGQRVDYGYT
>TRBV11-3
ASSKNLDTQY
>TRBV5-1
ASSPDGHNQPQH
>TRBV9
ASSEGVTGELF
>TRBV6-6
ASSYVGTVEKLF
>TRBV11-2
ASSLGGVAYNEQF
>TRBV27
ASSHGQGAAEQF
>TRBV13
ASSPSHGELF
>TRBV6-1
ASSEVASGGSGELF
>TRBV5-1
ASSGGVQGSGNTIY
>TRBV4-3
ASSQEGGGGPQETQY
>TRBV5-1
ASSLAGTGGFHGYT
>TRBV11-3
ASSPEHDRAHEQY
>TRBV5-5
ASSLTQGKTGELF
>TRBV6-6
AGSWGGTEAF
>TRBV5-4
ASSGETDMNTEAF
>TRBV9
ASSGPGARQPQH
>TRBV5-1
ASSLGSGGWDEQY
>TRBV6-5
ASTSGPLLQETQY
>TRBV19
ASTQSGGAANEKLF
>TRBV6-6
ASSFQAGGFYEQY
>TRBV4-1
ASSQGDRATNEKLF
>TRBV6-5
ASSYTKPPYAST
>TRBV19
ASRPEGVLNYGYT
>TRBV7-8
ASSLGQIEAF
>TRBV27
ASRVQGLDTEAF
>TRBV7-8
ASSLQNSYTEAF
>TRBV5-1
ASSLALSGTAHSPLH
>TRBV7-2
ASSGTTSYEQY
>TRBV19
ASSIDQGVYSNQPQH
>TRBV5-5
ASSLTPGSGESIGYT